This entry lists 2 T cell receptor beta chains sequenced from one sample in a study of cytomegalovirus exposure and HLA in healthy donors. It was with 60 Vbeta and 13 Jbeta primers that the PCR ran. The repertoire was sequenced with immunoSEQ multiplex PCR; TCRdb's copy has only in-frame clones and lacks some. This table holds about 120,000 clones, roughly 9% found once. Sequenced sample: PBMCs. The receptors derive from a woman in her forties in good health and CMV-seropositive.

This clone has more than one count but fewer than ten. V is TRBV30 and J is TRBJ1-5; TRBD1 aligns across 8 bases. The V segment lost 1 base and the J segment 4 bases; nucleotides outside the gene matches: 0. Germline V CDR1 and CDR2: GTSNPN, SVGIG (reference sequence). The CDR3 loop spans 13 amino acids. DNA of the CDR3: TGTGCCTGGAGTGGGGACAGGAATCAGCCCCAGCATTTT. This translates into CAWSGDRNQPQHF.

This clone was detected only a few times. DNA for the CDR3: TGTGCCTGGAGTGTAGCCAGGTTTAATTCACCCCTCCACTTT. Protein product: CAWSVARFNSPLHF. This chain uses TRBV30 with TRBJ1-6; D call uncertain. The CDR3 is 14 amino acids. Germline values: CDR1 GTSNPN, CDR2 SVGIG (reference sequence). V was shortened by 0 bases and J by 6 bases, with 9 bases between the two germline ends. Complete variable domain (other parts from reference TRBV30 and TRBJ1-6): SQTIHQWPATLVQPVGSPLSLECTVEGTSNPNLYWYRQAAGRGLQLLFYSVGIGQISSEVPQNLSASRPQDRQFILSSKKLLLSDSGFYLCAWSVARFNSPLHFGNGTRLTVT.